The 11 T cell receptor beta chains in this list originate from one sample, sequenced in a study of siplizumab effects on memory and regulatory T cells. TCRdb's copy holds only in-frame clones and misses some; the assay was immunoSEQ multiplex PCR. The repertoire holds 100,000 to 120,000 clones, around 93% seen once, with about 0.32% in the top ten. Sequenced: CD4+ T cells sorted from blood. The source of these receptors is a human donor in good health.

The chain recombines TRBV19 with TRBJ1-1; D gene ambiguous. Germline V gives CDR1 LNHDA, CDR2 SQIVND (reference sequence). The CDR3 spans 16 residues. V was shortened by 0 bases and J by 1 base, with 12 bases between the two germline ends. The CDR3 sequence is CASSIDRSQENTEAFF. CDR3 sequence (DNA): TGTGCCAGTAGTATAGATCGATCTCAAGAGAACACTGAAGCTTTCTTT.

This clone occurred once. V is TRBV27 and J is TRBJ2-3; 13 bases line up with TRBD2. J lost 0 bases, V lost 10 bases, and 16 bases had no gene match. This CDR3 has 19 amino acids. Germline assignment: CDR1 MNHEY and CDR2 SMNVEV (reference sequence). Here the CDR3 reads CATSNGWTSGGWSTDTQYF. CDR3 DNA sequence: TGTGCCACCTCGAACGGGTGGACTAGCGGGGGTTGGAGCACAGATACGCAGTATTTT.

The CDR3 coding sequence is TGTGCCATCAGGGCCGGGACAGGGCCCTACGAGCAGTACTTC. Translated: CAIRAGTGPYEQYF. The V gene is TRBV10-3, the J gene TRBJ2-7; 9 bases map to TRBD1. This CDR3 comprises 14 residues. J gave up 2 bases and V 6 bases, and 5 bases lay outside the gene matches. Germline V CDR1 and CDR2: ENHRY, SYGVKD.

The chain combines TRBV4-1 with TRBJ2-1; TRBD1 matches at 7 bases. V dropped 3 bases and J dropped 6; count of bases not matched to a gene: 5. The CDR3 totals 14 residues. CDR1 is MGHRA and CDR2 is YSYEKL in the germline V gene. The CDR3 spells CASSHDRVGNEQFF. The DNA for the CDR3 is TGCGCCAGCAGCCACGACAGGGTGGGCAATGAGCAGTTCTTC.

The chain joins TRBV7-9 to TRBJ2-7, with 8 nucleotides matching TRBD1. With V trimmed by 5 bases and J by 2 bases, 17 bases remained unmatched. Germline lookup yields CDR1 SEHNR and CDR2 FQNEAQ (reference sequence). The CDR3 totals 18 residues. CDR3 DNA: TGTGCCAGCAGCGGAGCGCCGCAGGGGGCCCAGAGGGCCTACGAGCAGTACTTC. It encodes CASSGAPQGAQRAYEQYF.

The V gene is TRBV11-3, the J gene TRBJ2-7, with 13 bases fitting TRBD2. CDR3 length equals 16 residues. The V gene end was trimmed by 5 bases and the J gene end by 5 bases; junction bases not matched to a gene: 9. Germline values: CDR1 SGHNT, CDR2 YENEEA. This chain's CDR3 is CASSLTLGTSGNEQYF. The CDR3 DNA reads as TGTGCCAGCAGCCTCACCCTAGGGACTAGCGGGAACGAGCAGTACTTC.

The chain joins TRBV29-1 to TRBJ2-1, with D unclear. V gave up 4 bases and J gave up 6 bases, with 7 bases separating them. Germline CDR1 and CDR2: SQVTM and ANQGSEA. CDR3 length: 11 residues. CDR3 in amino acids: CSVGRPNEQFF. In nucleotides, the CDR3 is TGCAGCGTTGGCAGACCCAATGAGCAGTTCTTC.

This rearrangement joins TRBV5-8 to TRBJ1-1, with a possible D match to TRBD1 (5 bases). Germline CDR1 and CDR2: SGHTS and YDEGEE. V lost 0 bases and J lost 6, with 12 bases in between. The CDR3 covers 14 residues. The CDR3 coding sequence is TGTGCCAGCAGCTTGGGGGGACTGAGGGCTGAAGCTTTCTTT. Its protein product is CASSLGGLRAEAFF.

The chain is built from TRBV12-5 and TRBJ2-5; D possibly matches TRBD1 or TRBD2 (6 bases each). The CDR3 is made up of 16 amino acids. Germline CDR1 LGHNT, CDR2 FRNRAP. V gave up 5 bases and J gave up 2 bases, with 18 bases separating them. For the CDR3, the DNA is TGTGCTAGTGGTGGGCTGAGCGGAGGGGGACAAGAGACCCAGTACTTC. Amino acids: CASGGLSGGGQETQYF.

Here the CDR3 reads CASSSTGGGYGYTF. Written as DNA, the CDR3 is TGCGCCAGCAGCTCGACAGGGGGTGGGTATGGCTACACCTTC. This chain uses TRBV5-1 with TRBJ1-2; 9 positions match TRBD1. Per the germline V gene, CDR1 is SGHRS and CDR2 is YFSETQ. The CDR3 is 14 amino acids. V lost 3 bases, J lost 5 bases, and 5 bases stayed unmatched.

V and J are TRBV27 and TRBJ2-7; 10 nucleotides match TRBD2. This CDR3 region has 14 residues. The V and J ends lost 5 bases and 2 bases, in that order; junction bases with no gene match: 3. Germline CDR1 and CDR2: MNHEY and SMNVEV (reference sequence). CDR3 protein: CASSDGLAAYEQYF. CDR3 DNA sequence: TGTGCCAGCAGTGACGGACTAGCGGCCTACGAGCAGTACTTC.